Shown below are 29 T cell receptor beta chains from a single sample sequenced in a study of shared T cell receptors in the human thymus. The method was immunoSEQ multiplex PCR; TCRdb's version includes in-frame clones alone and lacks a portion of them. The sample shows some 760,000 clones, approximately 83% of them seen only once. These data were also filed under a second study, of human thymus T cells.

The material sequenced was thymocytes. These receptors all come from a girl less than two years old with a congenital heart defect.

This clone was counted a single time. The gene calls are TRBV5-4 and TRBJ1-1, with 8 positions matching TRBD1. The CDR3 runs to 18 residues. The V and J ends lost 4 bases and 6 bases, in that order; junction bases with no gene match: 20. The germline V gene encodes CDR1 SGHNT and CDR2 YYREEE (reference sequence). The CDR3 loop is CASSRSGQGESGSSEAFF. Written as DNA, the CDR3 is TGTGCCAGCAGCCGATCTGGACAGGGTGAGAGTGGGTCCTCTGAAGCTTTCTTT.

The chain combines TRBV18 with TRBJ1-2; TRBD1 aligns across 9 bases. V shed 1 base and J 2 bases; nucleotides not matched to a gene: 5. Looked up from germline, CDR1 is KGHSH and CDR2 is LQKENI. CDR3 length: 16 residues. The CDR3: CASSPLGTGRNYGYTF. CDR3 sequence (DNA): TGTGCCAGCTCACCACTAGGGACAGGGCGGAACTATGGCTACACCTTC.

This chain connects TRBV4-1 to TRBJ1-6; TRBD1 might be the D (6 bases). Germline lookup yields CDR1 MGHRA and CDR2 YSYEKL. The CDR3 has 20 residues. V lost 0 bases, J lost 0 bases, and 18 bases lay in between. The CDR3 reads CASSQESAVQGSSYNSPLHF. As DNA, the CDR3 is TGCGCCAGCAGCCAAGAGAGCGCGGTTCAGGGGAGCTCCTATAATTCACCCCTCCACTTT.

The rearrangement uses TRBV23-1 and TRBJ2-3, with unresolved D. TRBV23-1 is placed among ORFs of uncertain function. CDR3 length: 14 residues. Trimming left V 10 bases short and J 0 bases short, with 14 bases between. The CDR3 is CAKFHSTSTDTQYF. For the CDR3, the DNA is TGCGCCAAGTTTCACTCTACTAGCACAGATACGCAGTATTTT.

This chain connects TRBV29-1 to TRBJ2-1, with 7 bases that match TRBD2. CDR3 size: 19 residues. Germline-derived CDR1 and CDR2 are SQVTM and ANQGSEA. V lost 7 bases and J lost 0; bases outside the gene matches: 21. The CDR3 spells CSGGRANSKRYSSYNEQFF. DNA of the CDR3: TGCAGCGGGGGGAGGGCCAACAGTAAGAGATACTCCTCCTACAATGAGCAGTTCTTC.

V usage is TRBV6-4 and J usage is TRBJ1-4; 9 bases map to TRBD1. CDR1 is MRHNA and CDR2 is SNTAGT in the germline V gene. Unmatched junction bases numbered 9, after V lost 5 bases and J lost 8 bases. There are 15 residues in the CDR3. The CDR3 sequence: CASSRTGGYGEKLFF. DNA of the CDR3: TGTGCCAGCAGTAGAACAGGGGGCTACGGGGAAAAACTGTTTTTT.

In nucleotides, the CDR3 is TGTGCCAGTAGTCCACGGACAGACTCCAGGACCTATGGCTACACCTTC. Its protein product is CASSPRTDSRTYGYTF. The J gene is TRBJ1-2, the V gene TRBV19, with TRBD1 as a possible D gene (6 bases). Germline V gene sequence: CDR1 LNHDA, CDR2 SQIVND (reference sequence). V dropped 5 bases and J dropped 4 bases, with 20 bases sitting between them. The CDR3 spans 16 residues. The full variable domain, in which reference TRBV19 and TRBJ1-2 provide the parts outside the CDR3, is DGGITQSPKYLFRKEGQNVTLSCEQNLNHDAMYWYRQDPGQGLRLIYYSQIVNDFQKGDIAEGYSVSREKKESFPLTVTSAQKNPTAFYLCASSPRTDSRTYGYTFGSGTRLTVV.

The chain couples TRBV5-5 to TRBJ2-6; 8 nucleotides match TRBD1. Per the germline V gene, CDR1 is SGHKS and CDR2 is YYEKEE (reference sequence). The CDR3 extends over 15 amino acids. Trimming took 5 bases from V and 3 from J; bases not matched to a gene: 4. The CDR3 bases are TGTGCCAGCAGTCCACAGGGGGGTGGGGCCAACGTCCTGACTTTC. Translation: CASSPQGGGANVLTF. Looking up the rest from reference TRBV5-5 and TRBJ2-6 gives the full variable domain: DAGVTQSPTHLIKTRGQQVTLRCSPISGHKSVSWYQQVLGQGPQFIFQYYEKEERGRGNFPDRFSARQFPNYSSELNVNALLLGDSALYLCASSPQGGGANVLTFGAGSRLTVL.

Written as DNA, the CDR3 is TGCGCCAGCAGCCATCCCGGACAGGGGGCAACAGATACGCAGTATTTT. It is translated as CASSHPGQGATDTQYF. The chain carries TRBV4-1 and TRBJ2-3; 11 positions match TRBD1. The CDR3 covers 16 residues. The J segment lost 3 bases and the V segment lost 3 bases, leaving 5 bases of the junction unmatched. The germline gives CDR1 MGHRA, CDR2 YSYEKL.

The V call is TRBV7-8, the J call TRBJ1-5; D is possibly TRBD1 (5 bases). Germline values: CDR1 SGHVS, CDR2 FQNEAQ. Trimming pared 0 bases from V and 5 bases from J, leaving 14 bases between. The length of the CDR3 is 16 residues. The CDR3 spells CASSLAPLGPHQPQHF. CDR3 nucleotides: TGTGCCAGCAGCTTAGCGCCGTTGGGGCCACATCAGCCCCAGCATTTT. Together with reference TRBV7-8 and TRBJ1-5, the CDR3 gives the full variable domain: GAGVSQSPRYKVAKRGQDVALRCDPISGHVSLFWYQQALGQGPEFLTYFQNEAQLDKSGLPSDRFFAERPEGSVSTLKIQRTQQEDSAVYLCASSLAPLGPHQPQHFGDGTRLSIL.

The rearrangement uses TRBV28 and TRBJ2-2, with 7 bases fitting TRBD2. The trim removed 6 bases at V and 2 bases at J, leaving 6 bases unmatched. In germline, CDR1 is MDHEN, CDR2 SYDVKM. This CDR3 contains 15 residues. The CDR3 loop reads CASRPGGGNTGELFF. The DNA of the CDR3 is TGTGCCAGCAGGCCTGGCGGGGGAAACACCGGGGAGCTGTTTTTT.

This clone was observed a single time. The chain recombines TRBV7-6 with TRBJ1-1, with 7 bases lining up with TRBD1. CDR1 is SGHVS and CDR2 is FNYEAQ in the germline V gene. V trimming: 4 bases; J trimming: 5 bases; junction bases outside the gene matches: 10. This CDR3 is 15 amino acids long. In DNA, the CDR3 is TGTGCCAGCAGCTCCACGCCGACAGGGAGGACTGAAGCTTTCTTT. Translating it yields CASSSTPTGRTEAFF.

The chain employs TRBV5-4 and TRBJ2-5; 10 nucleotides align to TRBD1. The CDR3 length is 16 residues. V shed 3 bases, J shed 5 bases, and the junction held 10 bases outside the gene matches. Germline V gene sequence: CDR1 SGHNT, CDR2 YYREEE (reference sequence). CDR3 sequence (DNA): TGTGCCAGCAGCTCGCCGGGACAGGGGTCTTCGGAGACCCAGTACTTC. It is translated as CASSSPGQGSSETQYF.

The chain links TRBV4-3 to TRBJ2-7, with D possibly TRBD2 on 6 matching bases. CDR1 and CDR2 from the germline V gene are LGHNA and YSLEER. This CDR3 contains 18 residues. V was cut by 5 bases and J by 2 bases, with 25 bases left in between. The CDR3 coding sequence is TGCGCCAGCAGCAAATGGGGGGTGGGGCGGAACGGCACCTACGAGCAGTACTTC. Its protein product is CASSKWGVGRNGTYEQYF.

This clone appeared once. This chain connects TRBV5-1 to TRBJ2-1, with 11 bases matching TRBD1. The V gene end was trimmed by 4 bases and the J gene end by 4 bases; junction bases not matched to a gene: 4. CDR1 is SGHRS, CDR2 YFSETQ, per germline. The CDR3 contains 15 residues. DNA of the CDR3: TGCGCCAGCAGCGCCGGGACAGGGGGGTACAATGAGCAGTTCTTC. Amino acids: CASSAGTGGYNEQFF.

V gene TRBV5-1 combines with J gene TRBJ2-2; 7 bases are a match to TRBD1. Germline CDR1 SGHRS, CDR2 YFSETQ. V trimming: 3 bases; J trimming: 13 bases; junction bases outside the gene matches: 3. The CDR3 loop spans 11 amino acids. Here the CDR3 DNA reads TGCGCCAGCAGCTACAGGGGTGGGCTGTTTTTT. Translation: CASSYRGGLFF.

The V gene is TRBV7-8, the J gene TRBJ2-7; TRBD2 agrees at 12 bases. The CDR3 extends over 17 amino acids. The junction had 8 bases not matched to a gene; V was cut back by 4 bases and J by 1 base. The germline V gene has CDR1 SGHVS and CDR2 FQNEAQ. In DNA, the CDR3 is TGTGCCAGCAGCTCAAGACTAGCGGGGGCTCTATCCTACGAGCAGTACTTC. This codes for CASSSRLAGALSYEQYF.

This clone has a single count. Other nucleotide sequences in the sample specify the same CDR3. CDR3 DNA: TGCAGCGTTGGTCAGGGTGGCACTGAAGCTTTCTTT. The encoded protein is CSVGQGGTEAFF. The chain joins TRBV29-1 to TRBJ1-1, with D possibly being TRBD1 (5 bases). Trimming removed 4 bases at V and 4 bases at J, with 10 bases between. Germline CDR1 reads SQVTM; CDR2 reads ANQGSEA. This CDR3 comprises 12 residues.

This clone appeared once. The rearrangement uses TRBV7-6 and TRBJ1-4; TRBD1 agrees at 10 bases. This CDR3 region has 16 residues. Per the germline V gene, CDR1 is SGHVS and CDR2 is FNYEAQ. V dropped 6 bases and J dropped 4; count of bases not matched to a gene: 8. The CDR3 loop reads CASRTTGGNGNEKLFF. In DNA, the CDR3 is TGTGCCAGCAGGACGACAGGGGGCAACGGTAATGAAAAACTGTTTTTT.

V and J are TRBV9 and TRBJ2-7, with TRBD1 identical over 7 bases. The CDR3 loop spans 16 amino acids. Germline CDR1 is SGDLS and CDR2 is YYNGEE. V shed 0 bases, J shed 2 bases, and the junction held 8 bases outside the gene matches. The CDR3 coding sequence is TGTGCCAGCAGCGTAGAGACAGGGCTAGGTACCTACGAGCAGTACTTC. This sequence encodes CASSVETGLGTYEQYF.

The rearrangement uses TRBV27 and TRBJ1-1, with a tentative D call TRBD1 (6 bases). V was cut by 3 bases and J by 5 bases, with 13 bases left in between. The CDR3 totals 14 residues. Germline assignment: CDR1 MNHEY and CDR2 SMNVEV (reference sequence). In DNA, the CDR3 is TGTGCCAGCAGTTTTAGAGGGGGGGAAACTGAAGCTTTCTTT. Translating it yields CASSFRGGETEAFF.

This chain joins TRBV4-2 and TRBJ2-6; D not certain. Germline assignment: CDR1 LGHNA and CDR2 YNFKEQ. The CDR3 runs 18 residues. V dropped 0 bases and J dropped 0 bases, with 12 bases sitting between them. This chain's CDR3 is CASSQDEEVDSGANVLTF. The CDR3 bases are TGTGCCAGCAGCCAAGATGAAGAGGTGGACTCTGGGGCCAACGTCCTGACTTTC.

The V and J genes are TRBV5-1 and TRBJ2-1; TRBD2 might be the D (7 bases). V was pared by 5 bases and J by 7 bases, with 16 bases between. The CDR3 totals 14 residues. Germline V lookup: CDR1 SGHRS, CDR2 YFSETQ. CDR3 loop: CASSPPGGSNEQFF. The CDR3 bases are TGCGCCAGCAGTCCACCGGGGGGCTCGAATGAGCAGTTCTTC.

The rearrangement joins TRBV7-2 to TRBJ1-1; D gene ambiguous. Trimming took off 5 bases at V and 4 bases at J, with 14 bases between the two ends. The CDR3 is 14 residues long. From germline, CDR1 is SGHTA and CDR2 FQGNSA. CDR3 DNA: TGTGCCAGCAGCCTCGTCTTCGAGGGCACTGAAGCTTTCTTT. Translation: CASSLVFEGTEAFF.

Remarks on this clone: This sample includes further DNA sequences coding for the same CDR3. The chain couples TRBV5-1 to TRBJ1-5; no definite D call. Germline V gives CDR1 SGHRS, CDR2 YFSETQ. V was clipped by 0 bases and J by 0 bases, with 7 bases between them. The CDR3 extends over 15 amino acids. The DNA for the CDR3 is TGCGCCAGCAGCTTGGGCGGCTATAGCAATCAGCCCCAGCATTTT. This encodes CASSLGGYSNQPQHF.

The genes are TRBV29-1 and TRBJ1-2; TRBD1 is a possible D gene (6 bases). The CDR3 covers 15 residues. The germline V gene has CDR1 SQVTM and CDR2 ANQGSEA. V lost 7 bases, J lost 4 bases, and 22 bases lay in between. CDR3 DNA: TGCAGCGCTAAATACCCGGGGGGGCGGAGCTATGGCTACACCTTC. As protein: CSAKYPGGRSYGYTF.

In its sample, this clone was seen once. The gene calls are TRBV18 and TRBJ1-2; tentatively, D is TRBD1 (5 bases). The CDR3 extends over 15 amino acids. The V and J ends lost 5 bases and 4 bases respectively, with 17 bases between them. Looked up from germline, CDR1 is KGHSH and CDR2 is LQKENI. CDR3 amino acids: CASSDGRAFLYGYTF. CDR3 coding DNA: TGTGCCAGCTCAGATGGCAGGGCCTTCCTCTATGGCTACACCTTC.

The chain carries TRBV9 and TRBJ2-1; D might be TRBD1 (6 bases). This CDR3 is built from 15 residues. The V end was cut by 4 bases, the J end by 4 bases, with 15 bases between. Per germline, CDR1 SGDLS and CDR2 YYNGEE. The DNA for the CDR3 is TGTGCCAGCAGCTCCGGCGGACAGCCATACAATGAGCAGTTCTTC. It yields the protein CASSSGGQPYNEQFF.

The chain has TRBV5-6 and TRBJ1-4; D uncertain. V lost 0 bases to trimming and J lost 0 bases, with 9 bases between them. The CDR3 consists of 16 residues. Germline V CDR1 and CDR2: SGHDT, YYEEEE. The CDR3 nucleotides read TGTGCCAGCAGCTTGGCACAGCTTGCAACTAATGAAAAACTGTTTTTT. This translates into CASSLAQLATNEKLFF.